The clone carrying this T cell receptor beta chain appeared a few times. Its specificity is not known. This record comes from a study of response to subunit inactivated influenza vaccine. General study findings and limits: Authors proposed each seasonal influenza vaccination draws in few new T cells.

TCRdb re-derived calls from the RT-PCR reads in MiXCR, one entry per CDR3 protein. This sample has some 500,000 distinct CDR3 sequences, with 10% to 15% found just once. The CDR3 has 12 amino acids. Germline-derived CDR1 and CDR2 are MNHNY and SVGAGI (reference sequence). V was shortened by 8 bases and J by 4 bases, with 11 bases between the two germline ends. The chain employs TRBV6-6 and TRBJ2-5, with D unresolved. The clonotype was recovered from a man between 45 and 60 years old who received an inactivated influenza vaccine. The specimen comprised PBMCs from blood, sampled roughly 48 days after vaccination. DNA for the CDR3: TGTGCCAGCGGTATAGTCGGAGAGACCCAGTACTTC. It encodes CASGIVGETQYF.